The 12 T cell receptor beta chains listed next were all sequenced from one sample in a study of T cell changes during pregnancy in multiple sclerosis. Sequencing used immunoSEQ multiplex PCR; TCRdb keeps in-frame clones, though not all of them. The table includes approximately 130,000 clones, approximately 96% detected once. The sequences come from peripheral blood, collected after pregnancy. These receptors all come from a female donor with multiple sclerosis, enrolled in a pregnancy study.

The chain links TRBV13 to TRBJ1-2; D uncertain. V shed 3 bases and J shed 1 base, with 6 bases lying between them. The germline CDR1 and CDR2 sequences are PRHDT and FYEKMQ (reference sequence). This CDR3 region has 13 residues. CDR3 DNA sequence: TGTGCCAGCAGCTTCCAGGATAACTATGGCTACACCTTC. Protein: CASSFQDNYGYTF.

V usage is TRBV5-4 and J usage is TRBJ2-5; weak D call: TRBD2 (6 bases). In germline, CDR1 is SGHNT, CDR2 YYREEE (reference sequence). V shed 4 bases and J shed 2 bases, with 15 bases lying between them. The CDR3 sequence is 15 residues long. DNA for the CDR3: TGTGCCAGCAGCCCCGGGCGGGGACCACAAGAGACCCAGTACTTC. This gives the protein CASSPGRGPQETQYF.

This clone was recorded once. The gene calls are TRBV6-1 and TRBJ2-2, with D perhaps TRBD2 (5 bases). V lost 11 bases to trimming and J lost 3 bases, with 19 bases between them. The CDR3 is made up of 15 amino acids. Germline CDR1 and CDR2: MNHNS and SASEGT. The CDR3 region is CAGTRGGFDTGELFF. CDR3 DNA sequence: TGTGCCGGCACCCGAGGAGGTTTTGACACCGGGGAGCTGTTTTTT.

The gene calls are TRBV6-5 and TRBJ2-7, with TRBD1 identical over 7 bases. With 3 bases clipped from V and 1 base from J, the junction kept 9 bases outside the gene matches. Germline CDR1 and CDR2: MNHEY and SVGAGI. CDR3 length: 16 amino acids. CDR3 residues: CASSYLPGQFSYEQYF. The CDR3 nucleotides read TGTGCCAGCAGTTATTTGCCGGGACAGTTTTCCTACGAGCAGTACTTC.

The gene calls are TRBV27 and TRBJ1-4, with 9 positions matching TRBD1. The CDR3 spans 15 residues. Germline CDR1 reads MNHEY; CDR2 reads SMNVEV (reference sequence). With 3 bases clipped from V and 8 bases from J, the junction kept 7 bases outside the gene matches. CDR3 loop: CASSFGAGQGEKLFF. CDR3 nucleotide sequence: TGTGCCAGCAGTTTCGGGGCGGGACAGGGCGAAAAACTGTTTTTT.

This rearrangement joins TRBV4-1 to TRBJ2-6; TRBD2 matches at 13 bases. The CDR3 runs to 18 residues. Trimming removed 4 bases from V and 2 bases from J; junction bases left unmatched: 5. Germline CDR1 and CDR2: MGHRA and YSYEKL. The CDR3 reads CASSRTGTSGAGANVLTF. As DNA, the CDR3 is TGCGCCAGCAGCCGGACCGGGACTAGCGGGGCTGGGGCCAACGTCCTGACTTTC.

The chain has TRBV5-1 and TRBJ2-5; 7 bases line up with TRBD1. There are 16 residues in the CDR3. V shed 4 bases and J 3 bases; nucleotides not matched to a gene: 12. Looked up from germline, CDR1 is SGHRS and CDR2 is YFSETQ. The CDR3 is CASSTSGTAVKETQYF. The CDR3 nucleotides read TGCGCCAGCAGCACCTCCGGGACAGCTGTAAAAGAGACCCAGTACTTC.

The chain is built from TRBV5-1 and TRBJ2-7; 11 bases are shared with TRBD1. The CDR3 consists of 15 residues. Trimming cost V 2 bases and J 6 bases; bases outside gene matches: 7. The germline V gene encodes CDR1 SGHRS and CDR2 YFSETQ. The CDR3: CASSLMDRGRREQYF. CDR3 nucleotide sequence: TGCGCCAGCAGCTTAATGGACAGGGGGCGTCGCGAGCAGTACTTC.

This chain links TRBV18 with TRBJ2-5; weak D call: TRBD2 (5 bases). From germline, CDR1 is KGHSH and CDR2 LQKENI. The CDR3 runs to 14 residues. V lost 2 bases and J 2 bases, leaving 9 bases between the germline ends. The CDR3 region is CASSPRRVQETQYF. Here the CDR3 DNA reads TGTGCCAGCTCACCAAGGCGGGTTCAAGAGACCCAGTACTTC.

The chain couples TRBV28 to TRBJ1-2; D ambiguous. Trimming pared 3 bases from V and 4 bases from J, leaving 12 bases between. The CDR3 is made up of 14 amino acids. The V gene's germline CDR1 is MDHEN and CDR2 SYDVKM. The CDR3 region is CASSLGSPLYGYTF. Here the CDR3 DNA reads TGTGCCAGCAGTTTGGGGAGCCCTCTCTATGGCTACACCTTC.

The chain has TRBV19 and TRBJ2-7; 8 bases match TRBD1. The CDR3 contains 16 residues. CDR1 is LNHDA, CDR2 SQIVND, per germline (reference sequence). The junction had 20 bases not matched to a gene; V was cut back by 7 bases and J by 9 bases. CDR3: CASTPSAGTGFLGQYF. The CDR3 DNA reads as TGTGCCAGTACACCCTCAGCCGGGACAGGTTTTTTGGGGCAGTACTTC.

The chain uses TRBV7-9 and TRBJ2-4; TRBD2 matches at 8 bases. In germline, CDR1 is SEHNR, CDR2 FQNEAQ (reference sequence). The J segment lost 8 bases and the V segment lost 3 bases, leaving 6 bases of the junction unmatched. The CDR3 covers 14 residues. The CDR3 DNA reads TGTGCCAGCAGCTTCCAGACTAGCGCGGACATTCAGTACTTC. Encoded protein: CASSFQTSADIQYF.